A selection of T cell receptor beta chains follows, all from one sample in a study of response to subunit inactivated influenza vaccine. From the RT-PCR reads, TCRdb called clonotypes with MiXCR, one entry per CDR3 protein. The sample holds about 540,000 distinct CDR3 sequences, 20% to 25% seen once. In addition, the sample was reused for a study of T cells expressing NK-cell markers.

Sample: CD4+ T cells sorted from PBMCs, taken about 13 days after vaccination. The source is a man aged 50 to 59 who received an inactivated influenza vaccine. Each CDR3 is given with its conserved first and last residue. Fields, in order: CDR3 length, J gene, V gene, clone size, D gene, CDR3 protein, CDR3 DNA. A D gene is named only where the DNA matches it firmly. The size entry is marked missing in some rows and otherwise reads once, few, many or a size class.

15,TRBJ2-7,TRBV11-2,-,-,CASSLDLRGSYEQYF,TGTGCCAGCAGCTTAGATCTCAGGGGATCCTACGAGCAGTACTTC
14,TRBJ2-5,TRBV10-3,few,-,CAISESLLWETQYF,TGTGCCATCAGTGAGTCTCTTCTGTGGGAGACCCAGTACTTC
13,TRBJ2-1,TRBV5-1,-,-,CASSSGPLNEQFF,TGCGCCAGCAGCTCGGGACCACTCAATGAGCAGTTCTTC
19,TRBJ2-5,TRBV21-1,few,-,CASSKPGPQTGDHQETQYF,TGTGCCAGCAGCAAACCTGGACCCCAGACAGGAGATCACCAAGAGACCCAGTACTTC
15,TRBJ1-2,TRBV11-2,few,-,CASSLDGGTPRGYTF,TGTGCCAGCAGCTTAGACGGTGGCACCCCTAGGGGCTACACCTTC
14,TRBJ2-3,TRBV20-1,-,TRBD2,CSAALAGSTDTQYF,TGCAGTGCTGCACTAGCGGGGAGCACAGATACGCAGTATTTT
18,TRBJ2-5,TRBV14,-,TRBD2,CASSQSGLAGRFRETQYF,TGTGCCAGCAGCCAATCTGGACTAGCGGGGCGCTTTAGGGAGACCCAGTACTTC
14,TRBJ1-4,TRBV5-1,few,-,CASSVGRSHEKLFF,TGCGCCAGCAGCGTGGGGCGGTCCCATGAAAAACTGTTTTTT
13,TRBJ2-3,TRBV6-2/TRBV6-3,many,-,CASSFSGIDTQYF,TGTGCCAGCAGTTTCAGCGGTATCGATACGCAGTATTTT
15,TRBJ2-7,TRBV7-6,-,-,CASSQLSGTPYEQYF,TGTGCCAGCAGCCAACTCTCCGGGACCCCCTACGAGCAGTACTTC
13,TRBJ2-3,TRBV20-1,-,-,CSARGGPTDTQYF,TGCAGTGCTCGTGGGGGCCCCACAGATACGCAGTATTTT
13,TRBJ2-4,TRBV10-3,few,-,CAISDWLGEKQYF,TGTGCCATCAGTGACTGGCTTGGGGAAAAGCAGTACTTC
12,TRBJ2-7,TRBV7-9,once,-,CASSLWTNEQYF,TGTGCCAGCAGCTTGTGGACTAACGAGCAGTACTTC